This record covers a single TCR beta chain. Its antigen is unknown. The method, 5' RACE with UMI labels, was used to prepare the TRB cDNA libraries. TCRdb re-called the 5' RACE reads; one entry per CDR3 protein, DNA not given. This table lists some 120,000 distinct CDR3 sequences. The data were taken from a study of CXCR3-negative and CXCR3-positive naive CD8 T cells. Study observations and caveats: TRB CDR3 hydrophobicity was greater in CXCR3-positive naive cells than in CXCR3-negative naive cells.

This CDR3 comprises 12 residues. This clonotype originated in a human donor in good health. Some clones in this sample may be carry-over from other donors' samples. The chain uses TRBV12-3 or TRBV12-4 and TRBJ2-1. Sequencing input: naive CXCR3+ CD8+ T cells from blood. Subset reported: CD45RO-CCR7+CD27+CD95- naive CD8+ T cells expressing CXCR3 (TNR3+). The CDR3 loop is CASSLAAYEQFF.